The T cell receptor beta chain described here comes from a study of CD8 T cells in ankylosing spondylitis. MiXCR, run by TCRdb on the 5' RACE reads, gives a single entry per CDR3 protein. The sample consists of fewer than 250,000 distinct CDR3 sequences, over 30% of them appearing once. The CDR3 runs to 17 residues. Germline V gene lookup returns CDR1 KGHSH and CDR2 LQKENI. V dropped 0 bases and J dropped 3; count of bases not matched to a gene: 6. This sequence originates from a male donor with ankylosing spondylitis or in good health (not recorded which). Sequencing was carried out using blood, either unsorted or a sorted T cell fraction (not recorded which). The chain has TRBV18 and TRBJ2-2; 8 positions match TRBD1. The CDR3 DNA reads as TGTGCCAGCTCACCACCGAGGCCAGGGGGCTACACCGGGGAGCTGTTTTTT. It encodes CASSPPRPGGYTGELFF.